The present entry profiles one T cell receptor (beta chain) with its context. The antigen it binds to is not known. No much larger clone exists at a distance of one base, and base qualities are not known. CDR1 is given as SQVTM and CDR2 as ANQGSEA, both from the germline V gene. The V and J ends are trimmed by 7 bases and 7 bases, leaving 13 bases between them. The CDR3 holds 11 amino acids from the cysteine to the phenylalanine. Of the read, only the CDR3 DNA is kept; its 33 bases are in frame from base 1. Whole blood was collected in K2EDTA tubes by collaborating institutions according to the institutions' own protocols. For TCRbeta analysis, collaborators shipped samples as frozen whole blood, isolated PBMCs, or DNA extracted from either of those sample types. This sample was taken from a study of blood T cell repertoires in COVID-19 (TCRdb year 2020). Some background on the complete study: The collaborator samples originated in the United States, Italy and Spain and spanned the acute and convalescent phases of COVID-19. The prospective study material was composed of cDNA or gDNA derived from T cells, B-cell-depleted T cells, or PBMCs. The dataset comprised deeply sampled blood TCRbeta repertoires from subjects exposed to, actively infected with, or recovered from COVID-19. The repertoires were released in a freely available public database meant as a resource for research on the immune response to SARS-CoV-2. The samples were drawn from two sources: the first 160 participants of the ongoing ImmuneRACE study, and 950 to 1,500 subjects contributed by 6 global collaborators. Nearly every sample came with metadata listing a de-identified subject ID, COVID-19 status, age in years and sex. Where available, HLA class I and class II types were obtained from metadata supplied by the sample provider rather than from assay-based typing. The study at large found these results: Clinical and demographic metadata were provided uncurated, with the amount varying by source and participant.

The immunoSEQ Assay, a bias-controlled multiplex PCR, was used to amplify TCRbeta CDR3 regions from genomic DNA. In the authors' own workflow: The number of nucleated cells in each sample was estimated by amplification of reference gene primers within the assay. Sequence reads were collapsed and filtered to measure the absolute abundance of every unique TCRbeta CDR3 rearrangement. For each sample, productive Simpson clonality was calculated as the square root of Simpson's diversity index across productive rearrangements. Sourced from immuneACCESS, this table was stored by TCRdb with only in-frame sequences that have V and J called. A share of the clones is absent; for the studies checked, an unresolved V gene accounts for under half, and the remainder has no known explanation. The V and J calls and the clone size are those of that table, but D and trimming were determined from the DNA. Across this sample there are about 250,000 clones, with approximately 82% seen only once. Roughly 8.6% of the sample is held by the ten biggest clonotypes.

The rearranged segments are TRBV29-1 and TRBJ1-2, with no reliable assignment of the D segment. This TCR was sampled from a man in his forties with active or convalescent COVID-19. The sample was peripheral blood. The DNA sequence reads TGCAGCGCGGAATCTCCTCGTGGCTACACCTTC. Its amino acids are CSAESPRGYTF.